Listed here are 28 T cell receptor beta chains from one sample, sequenced in a study of T cell changes during pregnancy in multiple sclerosis. Profiling relied on immunoSEQ multiplex PCR, and the TCRdb table lists in-frame clones only, not all of them. This repertoire shows about 120,000 clones, about 93% found once; its top ten account for roughly 6%. The source material was peripheral blood, sampled before pregnancy. The receptors derive from a female donor with multiple sclerosis, enrolled in a pregnancy study.

CDR3 in amino acids: CSVVPGGSYNEQFF. The CDR3 DNA follows: TGCAGCGTTGTCCCGGGGGGGTCCTACAATGAGCAGTTCTTC. The V and J genes are TRBV29-1 and TRBJ2-1; 8 positions agree with TRBD2. Germline V gives CDR1 SQVTM, CDR2 ANQGSEA. V lost 4 bases, J lost 1 base, and 3 bases stayed unmatched. This CDR3 spans 14 amino acids.

The chain combines TRBV18 with TRBJ2-3; the match to TRBD1 covers 8 bases. The junction had 5 bases not matched to a gene; V was cut back by 3 bases and J by 6 bases. The V gene's germline CDR1 is KGHSH and CDR2 LQKENI. CDR3 length: 14 amino acids. The CDR3 nucleotides are TGTGCCAGCTCACCGGCAGGGGGCTACGATACGCAGTATTTT. It specifies CASSPAGGYDTQYF.

V is TRBV7-3 and J is TRBJ1-2, with D possibly matching TRBD1 (6 bases). The CDR3 spans 16 residues. Trimming cost V 2 bases and J 2 bases, with 15 bases left between them. Germline lookup yields CDR1 SGHTA and CDR2 FQGTGA. The CDR3 DNA follows: TGTGCCAGCAGCTTAGAACCCCGACAGGAGAACTATGGCTACACCTTC. Encoded protein: CASSLEPRQENYGYTF. The complete variable domain, with remaining parts taken from reference TRBV7-3 and TRBJ1-2, reads GAGVSQTPSNKVTEKGKYVELRCDPISGHTALYWYRQSLGQGPEFLIYFQGTGAADDSGLPNDRFFAVRPEGSVSTLKIQRTERGDSAVYLCASSLEPRQENYGYTFGSGTRLTVV.

This sequence joins TRBV28 and TRBJ2-7, with 10 positions matching TRBD1. V gave up 6 bases and J gave up 3 bases; unmatched junction bases: 8. The CDR3 extends over 15 amino acids. The germline gives CDR1 MDHEN, CDR2 SYDVKM. The CDR3 DNA reads as TGTGCCAGCAGGGGCCGGGACAGGGGATTCTACGAGCAGTACTTC. Translation: CASRGRDRGFYEQYF.

The chain combines TRBV2 with TRBJ1-5, with D possibly matching TRBD1 (6 bases). Germline V lookup: CDR1 SNHLY, CDR2 FYNNEI. The V and J ends lost 5 bases and 6 bases respectively, with 29 bases between them. CDR3 length: 19 residues. The CDR3 sequence: CASSQNRVAGRHSGQPQHF. As DNA, the CDR3 is TGTGCCAGCAGTCAGAACAGGGTTGCAGGCCGACATTCGGGTCAGCCCCAGCATTTT.

V gene TRBV28 combines with J gene TRBJ2-7; 10 nucleotides align to TRBD1. The CDR3 consists of 12 residues. Germline loops: CDR1 MDHEN, CDR2 SYDVKM. The V segment lost 4 bases and the J segment 13 bases; nucleotides outside the gene matches: 7. The CDR3 nucleotides are TGTGCCAGCAGTTCCGGACAGGGGGTAATCTACTTC. Translation gives CASSSGQGVIYF. Full variable domain (remainder filled in from reference TRBV28 and TRBJ2-7): DVKVTQSSRYLVKRTGEKVFLECVQDMDHENMFWYRQDPGLGLRLIYFSYDVKMKEKGDIPEGYSVSREKKERFSLILESASTNQTSMYLCASSSGQGVIYFGPGTRLTVT.

The chain is built from TRBV7-2 and TRBJ1-6; D call uncertain. Germline V gene sequence: CDR1 SGHTA, CDR2 FQGNSA. The CDR3 spans 14 residues. The V and J ends lost 2 bases and 7 bases respectively, with 9 bases between them. The CDR3 DNA is TGTGCCAGCAGCTTACCCCCCGAGAATTCACCCCTCCACTTT. This sequence encodes CASSLPPENSPLHF.

The chain recombines TRBV13 with TRBJ2-7, with 8 bases fitting TRBD1. Germline V gene data show CDR1 as PRHDT and CDR2 as FYEKMQ (reference sequence). The CDR3 runs to 16 residues. V was clipped by 3 bases and J by 0 bases; unmatched bases: 7. CDR3 bases: TGTGCCAGCAGCTTCCGACAGGGGTCTAGCTCCTACGAGCAGTACTTC. It is translated as CASSFRQGSSSYEQYF.

The rearrangement links TRBV6-5 to TRBJ2-3, with TRBD1 matching 8 bases. The CDR3 covers 14 residues. Germline lookup yields CDR1 MNHEY and CDR2 SVGAGI. J gave up 5 bases and V 6 bases, and 7 bases lay outside the gene matches. CDR3 loop: CASRRLQGGDTQYF. CDR3 nucleotide sequence: TGTGCCAGCAGAAGGTTACAGGGGGGAGATACGCAGTATTTT.

This chain links TRBV6-1 with TRBJ1-1; 7 nucleotides agree with TRBD1. Germline loops: CDR1 MNHNS, CDR2 SASEGT. The trim removed 6 bases at V and 0 bases at J, leaving 4 bases unmatched. CDR3 length: 14 amino acids. As DNA, the CDR3 is TGTGCCAGCAGCCACAGGGGACTGAACACTGAAGCTTTCTTT. This sequence encodes CASSHRGLNTEAFF.

The chain has TRBV5-5 and TRBJ1-5; D may be TRBD1 (5 bases). The CDR3 sequence is 15 residues long. The germline V gene encodes CDR1 SGHKS and CDR2 YYEKEE (reference sequence). V gave up 0 bases and J gave up 11 bases, with 18 bases separating them. The CDR3: CASSLGAGTGESQHF. The DNA of the CDR3 is TGTGCCAGCAGCTTGGGGGCAGGGACTGGTGAATCCCAGCATTTT.

This chain connects TRBV30 to TRBJ1-2; 8 bases agree with TRBD1. The CDR3 spans 12 residues. The germline CDR1 and CDR2 sequences are GTSNPN and SVGIG (reference sequence). The V segment lost 7 bases and the J segment 6 bases; nucleotides outside the gene matches: 7. This CDR3 reads CASGQGANGYTF. CDR3 nucleotide sequence: TGTGCCTCCGGGCAGGGGGCTAATGGCTACACCTTC.

J is TRBJ1-2 and V is TRBV2, with 7 bases aligning to TRBD1. V shed 11 bases and J 6 bases; nucleotides not matched to a gene: 9. This CDR3 spans 12 amino acids. Germline values: CDR1 SNHLY, CDR2 FYNNEI. The CDR3 sequence: CAGLGQGDGYTF. CDR3 DNA sequence: TGTGCCGGCCTGGGGCAGGGGGATGGCTACACCTTC. The full variable domain, with the rest looked up from reference TRBV2 and TRBJ1-2, is EPEVTQTPSHQVTQMGQEVILRCVPISNHLYFYWYRQILGQKVEFLVSFYNNEISEKSEIFDDQFSVERPDGSNFTLKIRSTKLEDSAMYFCAGLGQGDGYTFGSGTRLTVV.

The chain recombines TRBV28 with TRBJ1-2; tentative D call: TRBD1 (5 bases). Germline loops: CDR1 MDHEN, CDR2 SYDVKM. The germline V and J ends were trimmed by 6 bases and 0 bases, with 20 bases remaining between them. This CDR3 contains 17 residues. CDR3 coding DNA: TGTGCCAGCAGCCCTAGCCCCCCGAGGGACTCTAACTATGGCTACACCTTC. Translated: CASSPSPPRDSNYGYTF.

As DNA, the CDR3 is TGTGCCAGCAGCCCACCGGGACAGGGGGCGGATCAGCAGTTCTTC. This codes for CASSPPGQGADQQFF. This chain links TRBV13 with TRBJ2-1; 12 nucleotides line up with TRBD1. This CDR3 is built from 15 residues. Germline CDR1 and CDR2: PRHDT and FYEKMQ (reference sequence). V dropped 5 bases and J dropped 11; count of bases not matched to a gene: 10.

The chain is built from TRBV5-1 and TRBJ2-2, with 9 bases that match TRBD2. V dropped 5 bases and J dropped 1; count of bases not matched to a gene: 0. Germline CDR1 reads SGHRS; CDR2 reads YFSETQ. The CDR3 runs 14 residues. As DNA, the CDR3 is TGCGCCAGCAGACTAGCGGGGAACACCGGGGAGCTGTTTTTT. It yields the protein CASRLAGNTGELFF.

The CDR3 spells CASSLSTKSGGELFF. Here the CDR3 DNA reads TGTGCCAGCAGCTTATCGACGAAATCAGGCGGGGAGCTGTTTTTT. The chain employs TRBV7-3 and TRBJ2-2, with no clear D. CDR1 and CDR2 from the germline V gene are SGHTA and FQGTGA. The CDR3 has 15 amino acids. Trimming stripped 2 bases from V and 7 bases from J, with 14 bases between.

In DNA, the CDR3 is TGTGCCAGCAGTTTACGGGGGAGGCTCTACGAGCAGTACTTC. Amino acid sequence: CASSLRGRLYEQYF. The chain carries TRBV6-5 and TRBJ2-7; tentatively, D is TRBD2 (6 bases). Trimming pared 4 bases from V and 3 bases from J, leaving 13 bases between. Germline V gives CDR1 MNHEY, CDR2 SVGAGI. This CDR3 is built from 14 residues.

The chain couples TRBV11-1 to TRBJ2-1, with D tentatively TRBD2 (6 bases). The V gene's germline CDR1 is SGHAT and CDR2 FQDESV (reference sequence). Trimming left V 3 bases short and J 6 bases short, with 6 bases between. The length of the CDR3 is 12 residues. The CDR3 here is CASSLEGNEQFF. CDR3 nucleotide sequence: TGTGCCAGCAGCTTGGAGGGCAATGAGCAGTTCTTC.

The chain recombines TRBV19 with TRBJ2-1, with D perhaps TRBD2 (5 bases). Germline loops: CDR1 LNHDA, CDR2 SQIVND (reference sequence). The ends were cut back, 8 bases at V and 3 bases at J, with 14 bases in the middle. The CDR3 has 14 amino acids. The CDR3 bases are TGTGCCAGTGGGGAGACCCTAAGCTACAATGAGCAGTTCTTC. Amino acids: CASGETLSYNEQFF.

This chain joins TRBV6-1 and TRBJ1-2; TRBD1 might be the D (5 bases). This CDR3 has 12 amino acids. The germline gives CDR1 MNHNS, CDR2 SASEGT. Trimming shortened V by 8 bases and J by 4 bases, and 11 bases separated the two germline ends. CDR3 in amino acids: CASLRASYGYTF. In nucleotides, the CDR3 is TGTGCCAGCCTCAGGGCTAGCTATGGCTACACCTTC.

The CDR3 region is CALDRNTGELFF. DNA for the CDR3: TGTGCCTTGGACAGGAACACCGGGGAGCTGTTTTTT. The chain is built from TRBV30 and TRBJ2-2; possible D gene TRBD1, 6 bases. From germline, CDR1 is GTSNPN and CDR2 SVGIG (reference sequence). This CDR3 has 12 amino acids. Between the trimmed V and J ends, which lost 7 bases and 1 base, there was a span of 7 bases.

The chain couples TRBV7-9 to TRBJ1-2, with a weak D call TRBD1 (5 bases). V gave up 4 bases and J gave up 6 bases, with 18 bases separating them. CDR3 length: 15 amino acids. The germline CDR1 and CDR2 sequences are SEHNR and FQNEAQ (reference sequence). The CDR3 nucleotides are TGTGCCAGCAGCTCCGGCGGGGGGGACCCCCATGGCTACACCTTC. It specifies CASSSGGGDPHGYTF.

V is TRBV7-8 and J is TRBJ2-5; 7 nucleotides agree with TRBD2. This CDR3 is built from 16 residues. From germline, CDR1 is SGHVS and CDR2 FQNEAQ. With V trimmed by 5 bases and J by 1 base, 10 bases remained unmatched. The CDR3, as DNA: TGTGCCAGCAGCCGGACTAGATCATCACTCCAAGAGACCCAGTACTTC. Amino acid sequence: CASSRTRSSLQETQYF.

The chain uses TRBV6-6 and TRBJ1-1, with D unresolved. Deletions cut 8 bases from V and 0 bases from J, with 7 bases between. The CDR3 has 12 residues. CDR1 and CDR2 from the germline V gene are MNHNY and SVGAGI (reference sequence). The CDR3 nucleotides are TGTGCCAGCCGAGAGGTGAACACTGAAGCTTTCTTT. This sequence encodes CASREVNTEAFF.

CDR3 sequence reads: CASGGGYTF. Written as DNA, the CDR3 is TGTGCCAGCGGAGGCGGCTACACCTTC. The chain employs TRBV9 and TRBJ1-2; D not resolved. Per the germline V gene, CDR1 is SGDLS and CDR2 is YYNGEE. CDR3 size: 9 residues. Trimming took off 7 bases at V and 8 bases at J, with 6 bases between the two ends. Full variable domain (missing parts from reference TRBV9 and TRBJ1-2): DSGVTQTPKHLITATGQRVTLRCSPRSGDLSVYWYQQSLDQGLQFLIQYYNGEERAKGNILERFSAQQFPDLHSELNLSSLELGDSALYFCASGGGYTFGSGTRLTVV.

This clone was observed a single time. This chain links TRBV30 with TRBJ2-1; 8 bases match TRBD2. Per germline, CDR1 GTSNPN and CDR2 SVGIG (reference sequence). Trimming at V came to 3 bases and at J to 6 bases, leaving 7 bases not matched to a gene. The CDR3 spans 14 residues. CDR3 protein: CAWRSSGWANEQFF. CDR3 sequence (DNA): TGTGCCTGGAGGTCTAGCGGGTGGGCCAATGAGCAGTTCTTC. Looking up the rest from reference TRBV30 and TRBJ2-1 gives the full variable domain: SQTIHQWPATLVQPVGSPLSLECTVEGTSNPNLYWYRQAAGRGLQLLFYSVGIGQISSEVPQNLSASRPQDRQFILSSKKLLLSDSGFYLCAWRSSGWANEQFFGPGTRLTVL.

The J gene is TRBJ2-3, the V gene TRBV19; TRBD1 matches 9 bases. This CDR3 has 15 residues. In germline, CDR1 is LNHDA, CDR2 SQIVND (reference sequence). The junction had 2 bases not matched to a gene; V was cut back by 4 bases and J by 0 bases. CDR3 DNA: TGTGCCAGTAGTACGGACAGGGGAAGCACAGATACGCAGTATTTT. Translating gives CASSTDRGSTDTQYF. The full variable domain, completed using reference TRBV19 and TRBJ2-3, is DGGITQSPKYLFRKEGQNVTLSCEQNLNHDAMYWYRQDPGQGLRLIYYSQIVNDFQKGDIAEGYSVSREKKESFPLTVTSAQKNPTAFYLCASSTDRGSTDTQYFGPGTRLTVL.